Below, one T cell receptor (beta chain) is given with its context. Trimming cost V 5 bases and J 1 base; bases outside gene matches: 9. The CDR3 is made up of 17 amino acids. Germline V gene sequence: CDR1 SGHVS, CDR2 FQNEAQ. The data were obtained in a study of T cell changes during pregnancy in multiple sclerosis. Libraries were prepared by immunoSEQ multiplex PCR; TCRdb keeps only in-frame clonotypes and omits some of them. There are 30,000 to 40,000 clones in the sample; 90% occur only once, and approximately 0.49% lies in the top ten. Specimen: CD4+ T cells from peripheral blood mononuclear cells, collected in the first trimester of pregnancy. The chain employs TRBV7-8 and TRBJ2-2, with 8 bases that match TRBD2. The receptor was isolated from a female donor in good health, enrolled as a control in a pregnancy study. DNA for the CDR3: TGTGCCAGCAGCCCCTATCAGCTAGCGGGGAACACCGGGGAGCTGTTTTTT. This gives the protein CASSPYQLAGNTGELFF.